These T cell receptor beta chains were read from a single sample in a study of blood T cell repertoires in COVID-19. Sequenced by immunoSEQ multiplex PCR; TCRdb stores in-frame clones only, minus some. The table has some 520,000 clones, about 91% seen once. Sequencing was carried out using peripheral blood. The receptors shown here come from a man aged 18 to 29 with COVID-19, enrolled during active disease. CDR3s include the opening cysteine and the closing phenylalanine or tryptophan. Each record gives: D gene, J gene, V gene, clone size, CDR3 protein, CDR3 DNA. D genes are given only for firm matches. Not every row has a clone size; where given, it reads once, few, many or a size class.

TRBD1 TRBJ2-7 TRBV18 . CASSPQGTGPGEQYF TGTGCCAGCTCACCACAAGGGACAGGTCCTGGCGAGCAGTACTTC
. TRBJ2-5 TRBV12-3/TRBV12-4 . CASSFGVETQYF TGTGCCAGCAGTTTTGGAGTAGAGACCCAGTACTTC
. TRBJ2-2 TRBV10-1 . CASTGETGELFF TGCGCCAGCACCGGGGAGACCGGGGAGCTGTTTTTT
. TRBJ2-7 TRBV19 . CASSMGSYEQYF TGTGCCAGTAGTATGGGGAGCTACGAGCAGTACTTC
TRBD2 TRBJ2-7 TRBV10-1 . CASSGGTSGSHEQYF TGCGCCAGCAGTGGGGGGACTAGCGGGTCCCACGAGCAGTACTTC
. TRBJ2-5 TRBV14 . CASSHASTQYF TGTGCCAGCAGCCATGCGTCAACCCAGTACTTC
TRBD1 TRBJ2-1 TRBV6-6 . CASSYTGQGNNEQFF TGTGCCAGCAGTTATACGGGACAGGGCAACAATGAGCAGTTCTTC
TRBD1 TRBJ2-5 TRBV2 . CASSWDSKQETQYF TGTGCCAGCAGTTGGGACAGCAAACAAGAGACCCAGTACTTC
. TRBJ2-2 TRBV10-3 . CAISLQGGDTGELFF TGTGCCATCAGCCTACAGGGAGGGGACACCGGGGAGCTGTTTTTT
. TRBJ2-7 TRBV25-1 many CASTTKGGDGEQYF TGTGCCAGCACCACGAAGGGGGGGGATGGTGAGCAGTACTTC
. TRBJ1-3 TRBV4-1 . CASSQDRGTGNTIYF TGCGCCAGCAGCCAAGATAGAGGTACTGGAAACACCATATATTTT
. TRBJ1-2 TRBV28 . CASRITGIGYTF TGTGCCAGCAGAATCACAGGAATCGGCTACACCTTC
. TRBJ1-5 TRBV27 once CASSSNRFNQPQHF TGTGCCAGCAGTTCGAACAGGTTCAATCAGCCCCAGCATTTT
. TRBJ2-5 TRBV5-1 once CASSLTGLLETQYF TGCGCCAGCAGCTTAACAGGACTATTGGAGACCCAGTACTTC
TRBD2 TRBJ2-1 TRBV5-1 . CASSLVAGASGDEQFF TGCGCCAGCAGCTTGGTCGCGGGAGCCTCGGGGGATGAGCAGTTCTTC
. TRBJ1-2 TRBV19 . CASSRPTGLSGYTF TGTGCCAGTAGTAGGCCGACAGGTCTTTCGGGCTACACCTTC
TRBD1 TRBJ1-4 TRBV4-2 once CASSLQGADEKLFF TGTGCCAGCAGCCTCCAGGGGGCAGATGAAAAACTGTTTTTT
. TRBJ1-1 TRBV7-6 once CASSSDTNTEAFF TGTGCCAGCAGCTCGGACACGAACACTGAAGCTTTCTTT
. TRBJ1-4 TRBV3-1/TRBV3-2 . CASSDDRNSLGEKLFF TGTGCCAGCAGCGATGACAGGAACTCCTTGGGTGAAAAACTGTTTTTT
. TRBJ2-7 TRBV6-5 . CATRNPPYEQYF TGTGCCACGCGGAACCCTCCCTACGAGCAGTACTTC
. TRBJ2-1 TRBV28 . CASSPRGSGTYNEQFF TGTGCCAGCAGCCCTCGGGGTAGCGGTACCTACAATGAGCAGTTCTTC
. TRBJ2-5 TRBV5-1 . CASSLGRAGETQYF TGCGCCAGCAGCTTGGGCAGGGCCGGGGAGACCCAGTACTTC
TRBD1 TRBJ1-2 TRBV11-3 . CASSLVAGGSYGYTF TGTGCCAGCAGCTTAGTAGCAGGGGGCAGCTATGGCTACACCTTC
. TRBJ2-2 TRBV5-1 . CASSTGQNTGELFF TGCGCCAGCAGCACCGGACAGAACACCGGGGAGCTGTTTTTT
. TRBJ1-3 TRBV7-6 . CAISGNTIYF TGTGCGATCTCAGGGAACACCATATATTTT
. TRBJ2-5 TRBV30 . CAWRGAGGQETQYF TGTGCCTGGAGGGGGGCAGGGGGGCAAGAGACCCAGTACTTC
TRBD1 TRBJ2-7 TRBV15 . CATSRATPLTGPNSYEQYF TGTGCCACCAGCAGAGCCACCCCCCTGACAGGGCCAAACTCCTACGAGCAGTACTTC
TRBD2 TRBJ2-3 TRBV11-3 . CASSLEGAGGGDTQYF TGTGCCAGCAGCTTAGAAGGAGCGGGAGGGGGAGATACGCAGTATTTT
TRBD1 TRBJ2-3 TRBV24-1 . CATSLQGSADTQYF TGTGCCACCAGTCTACAGGGGAGCGCAGATACGCAGTATTTT
. TRBJ2-5 TRBV5-1 . CASSFGSGDTRGETQYF TGCGCCAGCAGCTTCGGGTCGGGAGATACAAGGGGAGAGACCCAGTACTTC
TRBD2 TRBJ2-1 TRBV9 once CASSVVAGGPYNNEQFF TGTGCCAGCAGCGTAGTAGCGGGAGGGCCGTATAACAATGAGCAGTTCTTC
. TRBJ1-1 TRBV24-1 once CATSDTTGPSTEAFF TGTGCCACCAGTGATACCACAGGGCCCAGCACTGAAGCTTTCTTT
. TRBJ2-7 TRBV18 . CASSLGSQIYEQYF TGTGCCAGCTCACTCGGGTCTCAGATCTACGAGCAGTACTTC
. TRBJ2-3 TRBV6-5 . CASNYQGSGTDTQYF TGTGCCAGCAACTATCAGGGGTCGGGCACAGATACGCAGTATTTT
. TRBJ1-2 TRBV5-4 . CASSLERGAAHGYTF TGTGCCAGCAGCTTGGAACGGGGGGCGGCACATGGCTACACCTTC
TRBD1 TRBJ1-5 TRBV6-5 . CASRPGTGGNQPQHF TGTGCCAGCAGACCAGGGACAGGGGGCAATCAGCCCCAGCATTTT
TRBD1 TRBJ1-1 TRBV25-1 . CASSLQGVGTEAFF TGTGCCAGCAGTCTACAGGGGGTGGGCACTGAAGCTTTCTTT
. TRBJ2-5 TRBV6-5 . CASSYTTGIETQYF TGTGCCAGCAGTTACACCACAGGAATAGAGACCCAGTACTTC
. TRBJ1-3 TRBV5-4 . CASSIQGSGNTIYF TGTGCCAGCAGCATACAGGGCTCTGGAAACACCATATATTTT
. TRBJ2-3 TRBV2 once CASTDGRARADTQYF TGTGCCAGCACCGATGGGCGGGCTCGGGCAGATACGCAGTATTTT
TRBD1 TRBJ1-1 TRBV3-1/TRBV3-2 . CASRTGGTEAFF TGTGCCAGCAGGACAGGGGGCACTGAAGCTTTCTTT
. TRBJ2-5 TRBV2 . CASKEGATQETQYF TGTGCCAGCAAGGAAGGGGCTACGCAAGAGACCCAGTACTTC
TRBD2 TRBJ2-2 TRBV9 few CASSALAGSSPGELFF TGTGCCAGCAGCGCACTAGCGGGATCCTCCCCCGGGGAGCTGTTTTTT
. TRBJ1-4 TRBV5-1 . CASSLTGSEKLFF TGCGCCAGCAGCTTGACAGGTAGTGAAAAACTGTTTTTT
. TRBJ2-7 TRBV19 . CASSKQGPTGTYEQYF TGTGCCAGTAGTAAACAGGGACCCACTGGGACCTACGAGCAGTACTTC
. TRBJ2-7 TRBV9 . CASSVSSLREQYF TGTGCCAGCAGCGTTTCCTCTCTGCGCGAGCAGTACTTC
. TRBJ2-5 TRBV10-3 few CAISGLGLAGETQYF TGTGCCATCAGTGGGTTAGGACTGGCGGGTGAGACCCAGTACTTC
TRBD2 TRBJ2-5 TRBV5-1 . CASSGSGGQETQYF TGCGCCAGCAGCGGCTCGGGAGGCCAAGAGACCCAGTACTTC
. TRBJ1-5 TRBV7-7 . CASSLIRDRSNQPQHF TGTGCCAGCAGCCTAATCAGGGATAGGAGCAATCAGCCCCAGCATTTT
. TRBJ2-2 TRBV5-4 once CASSLDPGSNTGELFF TGTGCCAGCAGCTTGGATCCAGGGTCGAACACCGGGGAGCTGTTTTTT